Listed below are T cell receptor beta chains from one sample, sequenced in a study of CD8 T cells in ankylosing spondylitis. Each CDR3 protein is one row after TCRdb ran MiXCR on the 5' RACE reads. This sample has about 24,000 distinct CDR3 sequences, with 17% found just once. The sequenced sample was blood. The receptor set was obtained from a male donor with ankylosing spondylitis or in good health (not recorded which). Both conserved end residues are part of each CDR3. A D gene is named only where the DNA matches it firmly. Size tells how often a clone was seen (once, few, many) or the class of an expanded clone, and some rows leave it out.

d_call	clone_size	v_call	j_call	cdr3_nt	cdr3_aa
.	few	TRBV28	TRBJ1-4	TGTGCCAGCGGGGGGGCCGGGGCAAGTGAAAAACTGTTTTTT	CASGGAGASEKLFF
.	few	TRBV27	TRBJ2-1	TGTGCCAGCAGTTTAAGAAGTCGGCAGGGTGTCAATGAGCAGTTCTTC	CASSLRSRQGVNEQFF
.	many	TRBV29-1	TRBJ2-5	TGCAGCGTTCGAGTCGGAGAGACCCAGTACTTC	CSVRVGETQYF
TRBD1	.	TRBV11-2	TRBJ2-5	TGTGCCAGCAGCTTAGGAACAGGGGGAGAGACCCAGTACTTC	CASSLGTGGETQYF
.	few	TRBV29-1	TRBJ1-3	TGCAGCGTTGGTGTGTCTGGAAACACCATATATTTT	CSVGVSGNTIYF
TRBD2	many	TRBV12-3/TRBV12-4	TRBJ2-5	TGTGCCAGCAGTTTGGATAGCGGGGGGGCCGCCCAGTACTTC	CASSLDSGGAAQYF
TRBD2	few	TRBV6-4	TRBJ2-1	TGTGCCAGCAGTGCCACCGGGACTAGGGTCGGGGGCTCCTACAATGAGCAGTTCTTC	CASSATGTRVGGSYNEQFF
.	once	TRBV7-7	TRBJ2-7	TGTGCCAGCAGCTTACGCATTTCGGACGAGCAGTACTTC	CASSLRISDEQYF
.	many	TRBV7-2	TRBJ2-3	TGTGCCAGCAGCTTAGCCAGCGTTCTGAAAGATACGCAGTATTTT	CASSLASVLKDTQYF
TRBD1	many	TRBV7-4	TRBJ1-3	TGTGCCAGCAGCTTCCCACAGGGGGAAGGAAACACCATATATTTT	CASSFPQGEGNTIYF
.	.	TRBV4-3	TRBJ1-6	TGCGCCAGCAGCCCCACAGGTCATAATTCACCCCTCCACTTT	CASSPTGHNSPLHF
TRBD1	many	TRBV6-2/TRBV6-3	TRBJ1-6	TGTGCCAGCAGCCCTTCCCGGACAGGAATCTCACCCCTCCACTTT	CASSPSRTGISPLHF
TRBD1	.	TRBV6-2/TRBV6-3	TRBJ1-5	TGTGCCAGCAGTCACTCAGGGGGACCTAGCAATCAGCCCCAGCATTTT	CASSHSGGPSNQPQHF
.	many	TRBV7-2	TRBJ2-3	TGTGCCAGCAGCACGAGGGCATCAGATACGCAGTATTTT	CASSTRASDTQYF
.	few	TRBV6-2/TRBV6-3	TRBJ2-5	TGTGCCAGCAGTTACTTACAGGGATTCAAGAGGACCCAGTACTTC	CASSYLQGFKRTQYF
TRBD2	few	TRBV5-1	TRBJ2-2	TGCGCCAGCAGCTTGGGACTAGCGACCTATAAGGGGATAACCGGGGAGCTGTTTTTT	CASSLGLATYKGITGELFF
TRBD2	.	TRBV28	TRBJ2-1	TGTGCCAGCACCTCAACGGGGGGCTCCTACAATGAGCAGTTCTTC	CASTSTGGSYNEQFF
.	few	TRBV7-2	TRBJ2-3	TGTGCCAGTAGGCAACGGGGATACACAGATACGCAGTATTTT	CASRQRGYTDTQYF